This is a list of T cell receptor beta chains from one sample in a study of CD8 T cells in Susac syndrome. MiXCR, run by TCRdb on the immunoSEQ multiplex PCR reads, gives a single entry per CDR3 protein. The sample has 300,000 or so distinct CDR3 sequences, about 90% seen once. The sample was CD4+ T cells from PBMCs. The receptors originated from a human donor with multiple sclerosis. Each CDR3 is given with its conserved first and last residue. D genes are given only for firm matches. Some rows mark clone size as missing; the rest say once, few, many or name a class of expanded clone.

D	V	J	size	CDR3	DNA
-	TRBV19	TRBJ1-1	-	CASSTYLEGNTEAFF	TGTGCCAGTAGTACCTATTTGGAGGGTAACACTGAAGCTTTCTTT
-	TRBV6-2/TRBV6-3	TRBJ1-1	-	CASSHPLGAVGEAFF	TGTGCCAGCAGCCACCCTCTGGGCGCTGTCGGTGAAGCTTTCTTT
-	TRBV25-1	TRBJ2-5	-	CASSDVVIQETQYF	TGTGCCAGCAGTGATGTAGTAATCCAAGAGACCCAGTACTTC
TRBD1	TRBV18	TRBJ2-3	-	CASSPGTGFRRQYF	TGTGCCAGCTCACCCGGGACAGGGTTTCGGAGGCAGTATTTT
-	TRBV5-1	TRBJ1-5	-	CASSLVPGAPDQPQHF	TGCGCCAGCAGCTTGGTGCCAGGGGCGCCAGATCAGCCCCAGCATTTT
TRBD1	TRBV7-9	TRBJ2-7	-	CASSLLGTGGYEQYF	TGTGCCAGCAGCTTATTGGGGACAGGGGGGTACGAGCAGTACTTC
-	TRBV20-1	TRBJ1-6	-	CSARDIAGDAPLHF	TGCAGTGCTAGAGATATAGCTGGGGATGCACCCCTCCACTTT
-	TRBV19	TRBJ2-5	-	CASSIRVGQETQYF	TGTGCCAGTAGTATAAGGGTAGGCCAAGAGACCCAGTACTTC
-	TRBV7-9	TRBJ1-2	-	CATRTDLGGGYTF	TGTGCCACCCGGACGGACCTCGGAGGTGGCTACACCTTC
-	TRBV7-6	TRBJ2-7	-	CASSLEGIESHEQYF	TGTGCCAGCAGCTTAGAAGGGATAGAGTCCCACGAGCAGTACTTC
-	TRBV20-1	TRBJ2-5	-	CSAREVPRETQYF	TGCAGTGCTAGAGAGGTCCCGAGGGAGACCCAGTACTTC
-	TRBV7-3	TRBJ1-2	-	CASSLKGGYGYTF	TGTGCCAGCAGCTTAAAAGGGGGCTATGGCTACACCTTC
-	TRBV9	TRBJ2-5	-	CASSAGVRVREETQYF	TGTGCCAGCAGCGCGGGCGTCCGGGTTCGGGAAGAGACCCAGTACTTC
-	TRBV5-1	TRBJ1-1	-	CASSLDPSGTEAFF	TGCGCCAGCAGCTTGGACCCATCTGGCACTGAAGCTTTCTTT
TRBD1	TRBV24-1	TRBJ2-7	few	CATSDGTGGSYEQYF	TGTGCCACCAGTGATGGGACAGGGGGTTCCTACGAGCAGTACTTC
-	TRBV9	TRBJ1-2	-	CASSDLADGRLGGYTF	TGTGCCAGCAGCGACCTAGCGGACGGCCGGCTGGGTGGCTACACCTTC
-	TRBV30	TRBJ1-2	-	CAWSAYNYGYTF	TGTGCCTGGAGTGCCTATAACTATGGCTACACCTTC
-	TRBV4-1	TRBJ2-5	-	CASSQDQGFGETQYF	TGCGCCAGCAGCCAGGACCAGGGTTTTGGAGAGACCCAGTACTTC
TRBD2	TRBV5-4	TRBJ2-5	-	CASSLLAVRQETQYF	TGTGCCAGCAGCTTGCTAGCGGTGCGACAAGAGACCCAGTACTTC
-	TRBV5-1	TRBJ1-5	few	CASSSTGNQPQHF	TGCGCCAGCAGCTCAACGGGGAATCAGCCCCAGCATTTT
-	TRBV30	TRBJ1-3	-	CAWREAGGNTIYF	TGTGCCTGGAGGGAAGCGGGTGGAAACACCATATATTTT
TRBD1	TRBV20-1	TRBJ2-7	-	CSASQGAYEQYF	TGCAGTGCTAGTCAGGGGGCTTACGAGCAGTACTTC
-	TRBV6-5	TRBJ1-2	-	CASSYGQDYGYTF	TGTGCCAGCAGTTACGGGCAGGACTATGGCTACACCTTC
TRBD2	TRBV6-2/TRBV6-3	TRBJ2-1	-	CASRTSGRANEQFF	TGTGCCAGTCGGACTAGCGGGAGGGCGAATGAGCAGTTCTTC
-	TRBV7-9	TRBJ2-7	-	CASSLEGQRAYEQYF	TGTGCCAGCAGCTTAGAGGGGCAGCGAGCCTACGAGCAGTACTTC
TRBD2	TRBV27	TRBJ2-1	few	CASSLRAGGSYNEQFF	TGTGCCAGCAGTTTACGAGCGGGAGGTTCCTACAATGAGCAGTTCTTC
TRBD1	TRBV29-1	TRBJ1-5	-	CSVTGESNQPQHF	TGCAGCGTCACAGGGGAAAGCAATCAGCCCCAGCATTTT
-	TRBV6-2/TRBV6-3	TRBJ2-5	-	CASSHGRQETQYF	TGTGCCAGCAGCCACGGCAGGCAAGAGACCCAGTACTTC
TRBD2	TRBV7-2	TRBJ2-1	-	CASSAELAVGGGEQFF	TGTGCCAGCAGCGCCGAACTAGCGGTAGGGGGTGGTGAGCAGTTCTTC
TRBD1	TRBV10-3	TRBJ2-7	-	CAISGRDRESYEQYF	TGTGCCATCAGTGGCCGGGACAGAGAGTCCTACGAGCAGTACTTC
-	TRBV20-1	TRBJ2-3	-	CSGPDLASTDTQYF	TGCAGTGGGCCCGACCTAGCTAGCACAGATACGCAGTATTTT